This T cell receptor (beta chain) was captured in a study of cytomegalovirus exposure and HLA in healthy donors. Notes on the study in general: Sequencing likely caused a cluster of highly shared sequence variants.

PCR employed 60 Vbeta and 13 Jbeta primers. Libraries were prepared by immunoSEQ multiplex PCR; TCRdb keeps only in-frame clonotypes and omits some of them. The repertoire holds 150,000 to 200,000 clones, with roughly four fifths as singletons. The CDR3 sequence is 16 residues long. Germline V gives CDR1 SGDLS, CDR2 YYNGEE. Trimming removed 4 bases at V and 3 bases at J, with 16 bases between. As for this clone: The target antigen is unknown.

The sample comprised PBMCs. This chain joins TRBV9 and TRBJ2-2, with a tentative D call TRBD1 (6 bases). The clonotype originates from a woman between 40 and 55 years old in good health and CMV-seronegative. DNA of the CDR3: TGTGCCAGCAGCTCACAGGACAGTAGTTACACCGGGGAGCTGTTTTTT. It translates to CASSSQDSSYTGELFF.